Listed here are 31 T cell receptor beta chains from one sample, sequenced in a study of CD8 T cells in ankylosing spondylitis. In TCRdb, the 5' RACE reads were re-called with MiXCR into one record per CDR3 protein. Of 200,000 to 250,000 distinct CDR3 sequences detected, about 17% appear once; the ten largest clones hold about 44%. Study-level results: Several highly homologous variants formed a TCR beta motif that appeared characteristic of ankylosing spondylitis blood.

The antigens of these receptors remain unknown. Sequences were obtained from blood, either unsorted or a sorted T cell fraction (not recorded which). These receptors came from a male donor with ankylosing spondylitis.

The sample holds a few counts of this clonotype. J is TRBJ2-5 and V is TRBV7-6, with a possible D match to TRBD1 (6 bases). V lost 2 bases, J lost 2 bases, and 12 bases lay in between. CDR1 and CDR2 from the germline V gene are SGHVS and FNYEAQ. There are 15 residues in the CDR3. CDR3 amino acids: CASSLWTALQETQYF. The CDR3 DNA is TGTGCCAGCAGCTTATGGACAGCCTTACAAGAGACCCAGTACTTC. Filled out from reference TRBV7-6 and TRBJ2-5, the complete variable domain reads GAGVSQSPRYKVTKRGQDVALRCDPISGHVSLYWYRQALGQGPEFLTYFNYEAQQDKSGLPNDRFSAERPEGSISTLTIQRTEQRDSAMYRCASSLWTALQETQYFGPGTRLLVL.

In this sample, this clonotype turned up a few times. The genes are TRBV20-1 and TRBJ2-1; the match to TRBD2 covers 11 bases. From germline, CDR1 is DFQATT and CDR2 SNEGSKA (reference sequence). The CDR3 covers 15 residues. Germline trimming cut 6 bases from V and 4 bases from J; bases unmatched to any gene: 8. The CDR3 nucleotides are TGCAGTGCACCATCCACTAGCGGGGGTTACAATGAGCAGTTCTTC. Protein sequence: CSAPSTSGGYNEQFF.

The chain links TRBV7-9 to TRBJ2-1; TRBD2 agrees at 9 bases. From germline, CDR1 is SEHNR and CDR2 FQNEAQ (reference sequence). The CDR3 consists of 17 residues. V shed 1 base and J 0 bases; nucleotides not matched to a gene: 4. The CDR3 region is CASSLEGGGASYNEQFF. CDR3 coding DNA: TGTGCCAGCAGCTTAGAAGGCGGGGGGGCCTCCTACAATGAGCAGTTCTTC.

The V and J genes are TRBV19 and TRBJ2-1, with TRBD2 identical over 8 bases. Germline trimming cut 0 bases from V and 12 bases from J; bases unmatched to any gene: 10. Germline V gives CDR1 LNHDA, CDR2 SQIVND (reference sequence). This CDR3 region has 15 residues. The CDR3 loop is CASSIDGSSGGSQFF. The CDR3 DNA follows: TGTGCCAGTAGTATAGATGGGTCAAGCGGGGGTTCGCAGTTCTTC.

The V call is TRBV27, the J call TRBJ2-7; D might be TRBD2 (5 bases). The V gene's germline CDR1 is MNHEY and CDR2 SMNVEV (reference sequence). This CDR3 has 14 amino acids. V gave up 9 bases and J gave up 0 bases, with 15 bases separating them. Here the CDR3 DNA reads TGTGCCAGTGGCCATCTAGCCAGCTCCTACGAGCAGTACTTC. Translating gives CASGHLASSYEQYF.

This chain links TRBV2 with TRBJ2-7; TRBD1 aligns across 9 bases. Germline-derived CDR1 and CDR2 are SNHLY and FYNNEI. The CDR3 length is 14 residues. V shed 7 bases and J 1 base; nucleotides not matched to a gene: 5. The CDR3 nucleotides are TGTGCCAGCATCTCGACAGGGGGGTCCTACGAGCAGTACTTC. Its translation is CASISTGGSYEQYF.

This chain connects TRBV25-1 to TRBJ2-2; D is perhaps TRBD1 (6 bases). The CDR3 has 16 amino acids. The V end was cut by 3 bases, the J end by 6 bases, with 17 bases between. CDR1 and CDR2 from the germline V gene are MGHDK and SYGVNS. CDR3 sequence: CASSEALAGAAGELFF. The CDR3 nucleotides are TGTGCCAGCAGTGAGGCCCTGGCAGGGGCGGCCGGGGAGCTGTTTTTT. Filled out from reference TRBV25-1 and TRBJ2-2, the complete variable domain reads EADIYQTPRYLVIGTGKKITLECSQTMGHDKMYWYQQDPGMELHLIHYSYGVNSTEKGDLSSESTVSRIRTEHFPLTLESARPSHTSQYLCASSEALAGAAGELFFGEGSRLTVL.

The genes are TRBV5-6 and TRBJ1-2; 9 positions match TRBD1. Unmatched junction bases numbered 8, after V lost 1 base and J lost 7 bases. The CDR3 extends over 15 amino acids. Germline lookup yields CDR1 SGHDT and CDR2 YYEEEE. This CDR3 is CASSLTGTGLSGYTF. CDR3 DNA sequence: TGTGCCAGCAGCTTGACCGGGACAGGGCTGTCTGGCTACACCTTC.

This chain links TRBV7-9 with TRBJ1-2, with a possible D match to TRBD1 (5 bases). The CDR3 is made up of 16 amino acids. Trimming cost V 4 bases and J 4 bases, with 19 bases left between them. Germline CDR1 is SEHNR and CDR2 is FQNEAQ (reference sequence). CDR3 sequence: CASSSPAGEGIYGYTF. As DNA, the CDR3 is TGTGCCAGCAGCTCACCGGCCGGGGAGGGGATCTATGGCTACACCTTC.

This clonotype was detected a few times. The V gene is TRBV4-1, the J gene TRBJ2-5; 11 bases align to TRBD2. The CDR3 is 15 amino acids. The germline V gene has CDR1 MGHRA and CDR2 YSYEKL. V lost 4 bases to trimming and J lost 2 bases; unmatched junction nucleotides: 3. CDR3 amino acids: CASSPLAGEQETQYF. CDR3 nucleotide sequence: TGCGCCAGCAGCCCACTAGCGGGGGAACAAGAGACCCAGTACTTC.

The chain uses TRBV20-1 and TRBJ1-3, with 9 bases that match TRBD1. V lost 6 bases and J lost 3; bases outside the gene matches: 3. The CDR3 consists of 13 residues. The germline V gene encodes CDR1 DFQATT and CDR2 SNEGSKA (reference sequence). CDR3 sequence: CSAGGQGGNTIYF. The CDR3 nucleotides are TGCAGTGCAGGGGGACAGGGTGGAAACACCATATATTTT.

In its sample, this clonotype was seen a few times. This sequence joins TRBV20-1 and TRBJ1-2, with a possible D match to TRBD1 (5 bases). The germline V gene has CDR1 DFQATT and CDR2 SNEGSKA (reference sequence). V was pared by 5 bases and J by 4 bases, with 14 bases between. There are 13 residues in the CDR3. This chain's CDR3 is CSAPTGPTYGYTF. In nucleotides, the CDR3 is TGCAGTGCTCCGACGGGACCCACCTATGGCTACACCTTC.

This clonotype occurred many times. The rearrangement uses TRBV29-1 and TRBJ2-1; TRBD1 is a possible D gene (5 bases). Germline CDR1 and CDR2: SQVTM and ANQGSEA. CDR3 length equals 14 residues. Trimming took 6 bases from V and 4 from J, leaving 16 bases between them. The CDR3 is CSVVGQGGYNEQFF. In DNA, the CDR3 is TGCAGCGTCGTAGGACAAGGTGGTTACAATGAGCAGTTCTTC.

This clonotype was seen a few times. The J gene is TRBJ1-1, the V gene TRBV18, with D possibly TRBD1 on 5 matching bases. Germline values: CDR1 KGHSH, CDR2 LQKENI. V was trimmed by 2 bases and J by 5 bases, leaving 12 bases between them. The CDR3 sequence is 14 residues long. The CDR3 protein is CASSPVGGRTEAFF. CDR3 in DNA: TGTGCCAGCTCACCAGTGGGGGGACGGACTGAAGCTTTCTTT. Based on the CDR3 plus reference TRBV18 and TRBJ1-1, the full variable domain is NAGVMQNPRHLVRRRGQEARLRCSPMKGHSHVYWYRQLPEEGLKFMVYLQKENIIDESGMPKERFSAEFPKEGPSILRIQQVVRGDSAAYFCASSPVGGRTEAFFGQGTRLTVV.

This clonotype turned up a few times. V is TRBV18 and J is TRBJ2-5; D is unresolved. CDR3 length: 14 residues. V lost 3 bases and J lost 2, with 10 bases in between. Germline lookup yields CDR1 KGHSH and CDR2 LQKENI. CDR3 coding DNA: TGTGCCAGCTCACCGGAACTCGGACAAGAGACCCAGTACTTC. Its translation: CASSPELGQETQYF.

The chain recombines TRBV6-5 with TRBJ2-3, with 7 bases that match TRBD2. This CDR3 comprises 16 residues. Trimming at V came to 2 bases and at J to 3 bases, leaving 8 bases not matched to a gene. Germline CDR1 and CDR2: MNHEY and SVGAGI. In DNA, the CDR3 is TGTGCCAGCAGTTACCATGTTGCGGGAGTAACAGATACGCAGTATTTT. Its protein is CASSYHVAGVTDTQYF.

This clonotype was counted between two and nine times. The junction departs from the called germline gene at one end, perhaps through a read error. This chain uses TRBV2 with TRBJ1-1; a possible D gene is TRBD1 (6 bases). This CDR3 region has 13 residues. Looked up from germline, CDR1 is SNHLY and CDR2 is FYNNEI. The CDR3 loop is CASSEGDRTERDF. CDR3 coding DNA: TGTGCCAGCAGTGAAGGGGATAGGACAGAGCGGGACTTT.

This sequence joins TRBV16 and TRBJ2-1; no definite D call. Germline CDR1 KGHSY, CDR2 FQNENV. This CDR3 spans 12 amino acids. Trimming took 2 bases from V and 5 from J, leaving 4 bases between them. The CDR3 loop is CASSQVDNEQFF. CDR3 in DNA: TGTGCCAGCAGCCAAGTAGACAATGAGCAGTTCTTC. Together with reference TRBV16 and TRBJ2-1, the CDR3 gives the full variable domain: GEEVAQTPKHLVRGEGQKAKLYCAPIKGHSYVFWYQQVLKNEFKFLISFQNENVFDETGMPKERFSAKCLPNSPCSLEIQATKLEDSAVYFCASSQVDNEQFFGPGTRLTVL.

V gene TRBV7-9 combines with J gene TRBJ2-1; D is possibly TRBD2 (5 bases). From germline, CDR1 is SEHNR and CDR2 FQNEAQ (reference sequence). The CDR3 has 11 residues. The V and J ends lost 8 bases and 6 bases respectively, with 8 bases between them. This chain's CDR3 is CASGLPNEQFF. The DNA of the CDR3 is TGTGCCAGCGGACTTCCCAATGAGCAGTTCTTC. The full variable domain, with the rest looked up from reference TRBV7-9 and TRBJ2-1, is DTGVSQNPRHKITKRGQNVTFRCDPISEHNRLYWYRQTLGQGPEFLTYFQNEAQLEKSRLLSDRFSAERPKGSFSTLEIQRTEQGDSAMYLCASGLPNEQFFGPGTRLTVL.

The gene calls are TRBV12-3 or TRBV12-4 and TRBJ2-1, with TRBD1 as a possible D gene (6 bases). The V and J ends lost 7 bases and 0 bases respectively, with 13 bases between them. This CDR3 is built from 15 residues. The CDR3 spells CASKRDTSSYNEQFF. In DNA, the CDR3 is TGTGCCAGCAAACGGGACACGAGCTCCTACAATGAGCAGTTCTTC.

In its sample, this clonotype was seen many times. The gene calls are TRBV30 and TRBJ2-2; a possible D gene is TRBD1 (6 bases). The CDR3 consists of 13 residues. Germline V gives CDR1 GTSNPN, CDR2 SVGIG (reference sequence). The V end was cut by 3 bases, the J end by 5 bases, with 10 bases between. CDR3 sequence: CAWRQGGTGELFF. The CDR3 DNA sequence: TGTGCCTGGAGACAAGGGGGTACCGGGGAGCTGTTTTTT.

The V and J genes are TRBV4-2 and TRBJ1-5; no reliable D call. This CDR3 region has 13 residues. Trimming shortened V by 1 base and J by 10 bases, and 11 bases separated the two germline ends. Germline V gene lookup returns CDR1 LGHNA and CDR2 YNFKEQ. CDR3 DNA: TGTGCCAGCAGCCAAGGATCCCTCTCACCCCAGCATTTT. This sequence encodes CASSQGSLSPQHF.

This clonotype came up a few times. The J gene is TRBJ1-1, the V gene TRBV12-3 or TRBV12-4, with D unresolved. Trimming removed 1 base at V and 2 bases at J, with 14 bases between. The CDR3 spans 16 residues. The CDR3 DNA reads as TGTGCCAGCAGTTTAGAACGGACGGCCTCTAACACTGAAGCTTTCTTT. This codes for CASSLERTASNTEAFF.

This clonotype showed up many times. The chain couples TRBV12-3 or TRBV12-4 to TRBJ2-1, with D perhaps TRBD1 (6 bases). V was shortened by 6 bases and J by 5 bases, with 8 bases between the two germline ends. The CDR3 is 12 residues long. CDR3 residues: CASSHRDNEQFF. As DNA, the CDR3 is TGTGCCAGCAGCCACAGGGACAATGAGCAGTTCTTC.

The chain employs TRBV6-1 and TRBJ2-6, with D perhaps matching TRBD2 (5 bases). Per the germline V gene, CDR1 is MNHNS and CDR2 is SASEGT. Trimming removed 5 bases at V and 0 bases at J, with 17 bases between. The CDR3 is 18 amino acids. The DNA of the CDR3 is TGTGCCAGCAGTCCCGAGGCCCGGGGTGGCTCTGGGGCCAACGTCCTGACTTTC. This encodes CASSPEARGGSGANVLTF.

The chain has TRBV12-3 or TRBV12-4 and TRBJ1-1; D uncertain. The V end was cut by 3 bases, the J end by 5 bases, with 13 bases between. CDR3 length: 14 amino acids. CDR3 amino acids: CASSLWGAGTEAFF. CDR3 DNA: TGTGCCAGCAGTTTGTGGGGAGCGGGAACTGAAGCTTTCTTT.

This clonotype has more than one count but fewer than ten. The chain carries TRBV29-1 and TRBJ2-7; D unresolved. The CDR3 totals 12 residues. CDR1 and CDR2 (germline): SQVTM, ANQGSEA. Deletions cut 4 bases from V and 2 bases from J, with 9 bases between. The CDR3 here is CSVVGRTYEQYF. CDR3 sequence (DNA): TGCAGCGTTGTCGGCCGAACCTACGAGCAGTACTTC.

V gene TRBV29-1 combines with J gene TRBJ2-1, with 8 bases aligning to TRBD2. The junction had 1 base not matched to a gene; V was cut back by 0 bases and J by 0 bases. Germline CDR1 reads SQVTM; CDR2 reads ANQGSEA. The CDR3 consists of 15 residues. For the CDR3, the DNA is TGCAGCGTTGAAGATGGACTAGCCTCCTACAATGAGCAGTTCTTC. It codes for CSVEDGLASYNEQFF.

The CDR3 protein is CASSQVGGLALETQYF. The DNA for the CDR3 is TGCGCCAGCAGCCAAGTAGGGGGACTAGCGTTAGAGACCCAGTACTTC. The chain has TRBV4-1 and TRBJ2-5, with 10 bases that match TRBD2. J was trimmed by 4 bases and V by 1 base; bases with no gene match: 6. The CDR3 runs to 16 residues. Germline loops: CDR1 MGHRA, CDR2 YSYEKL.

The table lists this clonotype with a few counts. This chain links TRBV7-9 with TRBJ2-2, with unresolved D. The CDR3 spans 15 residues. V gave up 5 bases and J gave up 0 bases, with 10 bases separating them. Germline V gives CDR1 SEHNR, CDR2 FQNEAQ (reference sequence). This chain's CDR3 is CASSPYDPNTGELFF. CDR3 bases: TGTGCCAGCAGCCCTTATGATCCGAACACCGGGGAGCTGTTTTTT.

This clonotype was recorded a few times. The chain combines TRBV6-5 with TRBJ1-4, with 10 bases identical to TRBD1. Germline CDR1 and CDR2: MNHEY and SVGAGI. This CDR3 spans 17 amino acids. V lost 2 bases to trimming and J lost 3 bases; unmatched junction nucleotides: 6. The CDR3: CASSYGQGVPPNEKLFF. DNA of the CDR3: TGTGCCAGCAGTTACGGACAGGGGGTACCTCCTAATGAAAAACTGTTTTTT.